The next 27 T cell receptor beta chains were all read from a single sample in a study of spatial heterogeneity in lung cancer. TCRdb passed the 5' RACE reads through MiXCR, listing each CDR3 protein once. The table has more than 75,000 distinct CDR3 sequences, approximately 19% seen once. Time point: blood at routine non-recurrence follow-up after resection. Sample: PBMCs, taken at follow-up. These TCRs come from a male donor with early-stage non-small cell lung cancer.

This clonotype was seen more than once but under ten times. This chain connects TRBV7-9 to TRBJ2-1; D remains ambiguous. V dropped 5 bases and J dropped 7 bases, with 9 bases sitting between them. This CDR3 spans 12 amino acids. Germline V gene data show CDR1 as SEHNR and CDR2 as FQNEAQ (reference sequence). Here the CDR3 DNA reads TGTGCCAGCAGCCCTCTTGGGAATGAGCAGTTCTTC. Its translation: CASSPLGNEQFF.

The rearrangement joins TRBV7-9 to TRBJ2-1; 7 bases fit TRBD1. Germline V lookup: CDR1 SEHNR, CDR2 FQNEAQ (reference sequence). V lost 5 bases and J lost 4; bases outside the gene matches: 5. This CDR3 is built from 14 residues. For the CDR3, the DNA is TGTGCCAGCAGCCACCAGGGGGTTTACAATGAGCAGTTCTTC. Amino acids: CASSHQGVYNEQFF.

This sequence joins TRBV20-1 and TRBJ2-3, with no clear D. Germline V gives CDR1 DFQATT, CDR2 SNEGSKA (reference sequence). There are 14 residues in the CDR3. The germline V and J ends were trimmed by 1 base and 6 bases, with 14 bases remaining between them. The CDR3 protein is CSARAPAGADTQYF. For the CDR3, the DNA is TGCAGTGCTAGAGCTCCCGCCGGTGCGGATACGCAGTATTTT.

A word on this clonotype: Germline is not matched at one junction end, which may reflect a read error. The gene calls are TRBV20-1 and TRBJ2-5; 9 positions match TRBD2. The CDR3 length is 13 residues. Germline V CDR1 and CDR2: DFQATT, SNEGSKA (reference sequence). CDR3 sequence reads: CSPSLAGRETQYF. The CDR3, as DNA: TGCAGTCCTAGTCTAGCGGGAAGGGAGACCCAGTACTTC.

CDR3 protein: CASGSKGGATQYF. The CDR3 DNA reads as TGTGCCAGCGGGTCGAAGGGGGGGGCGACCCAGTACTTC. The genes are TRBV7-2 and TRBJ2-5; a possible D gene is TRBD2 (7 bases). The CDR3 length is 13 residues. V lost 8 bases to trimming and J lost 7 bases, with 17 bases between them. From germline, CDR1 is SGHTA and CDR2 FQGNSA.

By its share, this clonotype is medium-sized. This rearrangement joins TRBV20-1 to TRBJ2-4; D gene uncertain. The V end was cut by 5 bases, the J end by 0 bases, with 8 bases between. From germline, CDR1 is DFQATT and CDR2 SNEGSKA (reference sequence). The CDR3 runs 13 residues. CDR3 loop: CSAPHIAKNIQYF. The CDR3, as DNA: TGCAGTGCTCCGCACATAGCCAAAAACATTCAGTACTTC.

This clonotype has only a few counts. This rearrangement joins TRBV5-1 to TRBJ1-1; 7 bases fit TRBD1. The CDR3 runs to 15 residues. V lost 4 bases, J lost 2 bases, and 8 bases stayed unmatched. In germline, CDR1 is SGHRS, CDR2 YFSETQ. The CDR3 region has the DNA TGCGCCAGCAGCCAAGTGACAGGGATAAACACTGAAGCTTTCTTT. Its protein product is CASSQVTGINTEAFF.

The CDR3 DNA is TGTGCCAGCAGCCCCCGGTACAGCCTCGCCAATGAGCAGTTCTTC. As protein: CASSPRYSLANEQFF. V usage is TRBV11-3 and J usage is TRBJ2-1; D gene unclear. V gave up 5 bases and J gave up 6 bases, with 17 bases separating them. The germline V gene encodes CDR1 SGHNT and CDR2 YENEEA. This CDR3 has 15 amino acids. Filled out from reference TRBV11-3 and TRBJ2-1, the complete variable domain reads EAGVVQSPRYKIIEKKQPVAFWCNPISGHNTLYWYLQNLGQGPELLIRYENEEAVDDSQLPKDRFSAERLKGVDSTLKIQPAELGDSAVYLCASSPRYSLANEQFFGPGTRLTVL.

This clonotype showed up just a few times. The chain recombines TRBV7-9 with TRBJ2-5; D not resolved. V lost 3 bases and J 4 bases, leaving 9 bases between the germline ends. The CDR3 runs to 13 residues. The V gene's germline CDR1 is SEHNR and CDR2 FQNEAQ (reference sequence). The CDR3 sequence is CASSFAQVETQYF. CDR3 sequence (DNA): TGTGCCAGCAGCTTCGCTCAAGTAGAGACCCAGTACTTC.

This clonotype showed up just a few times. The chain employs TRBV20-1 and TRBJ2-5, with D possibly matching TRBD2 (5 bases). The CDR3 spans 13 residues. Germline values: CDR1 DFQATT, CDR2 SNEGSKA (reference sequence). Trimming took 1 base from V and 5 from J, leaving 11 bases between them. DNA of the CDR3: TGCAGTGCTAGAGTGGCGGGTTTGGAGACCCAGTACTTC. Translating it yields CSARVAGLETQYF.

This clonotype was recorded a few times. The V call is TRBV5-1, the J call TRBJ2-5; 7 nucleotides align to TRBD1. CDR1 is SGHRS and CDR2 is YFSETQ in the germline V gene. The junction had 6 bases not matched to a gene; V was cut back by 5 bases and J by 2 bases. The CDR3 loop spans 14 amino acids. CDR3 sequence: CASRLAGGQETQYF. CDR3 DNA sequence: TGCGCCAGCAGATTAGCAGGGGGTCAAGAGACCCAGTACTTC.

The chain has TRBV7-2 and TRBJ2-1; 7 nucleotides match TRBD1. J lost 4 bases, V lost 3 bases, and 3 bases had no gene match. This CDR3 spans 14 amino acids. CDR1 SGHTA and CDR2 FQGNSA come from the germline V gene. The CDR3 nucleotides are TGTGCCAGCAGCTTCCCGGGACAGTACAATGAGCAGTTCTTC. Its translation: CASSFPGQYNEQFF.

In nucleotides, the CDR3 is TGTGCCAGCAGTCCCAGGGTTACTCGGAACACTGAAGCTTTCTTT. This translates into CASSPRVTRNTEAFF. This rearrangement joins TRBV2 to TRBJ1-1, with TRBD1 as a possible D gene (5 bases). V was shortened by 5 bases and J by 1 base, with 14 bases between the two germline ends. The germline CDR1 and CDR2 sequences are SNHLY and FYNNEI. This CDR3 has 15 residues.

This chain links TRBV6-2 or TRBV6-3 with TRBJ2-3; D is possibly TRBD2 (6 bases). The ends were cut back, 2 bases at V and 5 bases at J, with 14 bases in the middle. The V gene's germline CDR1 is MNHEY and CDR2 SVGEGT. The CDR3 has 15 residues. CDR3 amino acids: CASSYQGTAQDTQYF. The CDR3 coding sequence is TGTGCCAGCAGTTACCAAGGGACTGCGCAAGATACGCAGTATTTT.

This rearrangement joins TRBV18 to TRBJ1-2, with 7 bases aligning to TRBD1. Germline V gene data show CDR1 as KGHSH and CDR2 as LQKENI. Losses at the gene ends were 3 bases for V and 6 bases for J; bases not matched to a gene: 1. The CDR3 consists of 12 residues. The CDR3 loop is CASSPTGNGYTF. CDR3 DNA sequence: TGTGCCAGCTCACCGACAGGGAATGGCTACACCTTC.

V gene TRBV20-1 combines with J gene TRBJ1-5; 9 bases agree with TRBD1. Trimming took 4 bases from V and 3 from J; bases not matched to a gene: 7. The CDR3 runs to 15 residues. Germline CDR1 and CDR2: DFQATT and SNEGSKA (reference sequence). The CDR3 nucleotides are TGCAGTGCTAACGCGGGGACAGGGATCAATCAGCCCCAGCATTTT. It encodes CSANAGTGINQPQHF.

V gene TRBV20-1 combines with J gene TRBJ2-1; possibly TRBD1 for D (5 bases). Trimming shortened V by 6 bases and J by 1 base, and 10 bases separated the two germline ends. The CDR3 totals 13 residues. CDR1 and CDR2 (germline): DFQATT, SNEGSKA (reference sequence). The CDR3 DNA follows: TGCAGTGCGTGGCAGGGTTCCTACAATGAGCAGTTCTTC. It codes for CSAWQGSYNEQFF.

The chain carries TRBV6-7 and TRBJ2-5; D possibly uses TRBD1 or TRBD2 (5 bases each). TRBV6-7 is known as an ORF, though its function is uncertain. V was pared by 1 base and J by 5 bases, with 17 bases between. CDR3 length: 16 residues. The DNA for the CDR3 is TGTGCCAGCAGTTACTATAGGGACGCAAGGTGGGAGACCCAGTACTTC. Amino acid sequence: CASSYYRDARWETQYF.

This clonotype was detected only a few times. The V gene is TRBV2, the J gene TRBJ2-5; 13 bases agree with TRBD2. V lost 10 bases and J lost 9; bases outside the gene matches: 14. This CDR3 has 15 amino acids. Germline assignment: CDR1 SNHLY and CDR2 FYNNEI. The CDR3 loop is CATEGSGLAGLAQYF. For the CDR3, the DNA is TGTGCCACAGAAGGGTCGGGACTAGCGGGATTGGCCCAGTACTTC.

The rearrangement joins TRBV7-2 to TRBJ2-3, with D possibly being TRBD2 (6 bases). With 3 bases removed from V and 3 bases from J, the gap between germline ends came to 16 bases. Germline V gene sequence: CDR1 SGHTA, CDR2 FQGNSA. The CDR3 is made up of 16 amino acids. CDR3: CASSLDPLGGTDTQYF. The DNA for the CDR3 is TGTGCCAGCAGCTTGGACCCTCTTGGGGGGACAGATACGCAGTATTTT.

The V call is TRBV2, the J call TRBJ1-3; D not certain. The CDR3 totals 14 residues. V dropped 7 bases and J dropped 3 bases, with 13 bases sitting between them. Germline-derived CDR1 and CDR2 are SNHLY and FYNNEI. CDR3 protein: CASKGDNFGNTIYF. CDR3 DNA sequence: TGTGCCAGCAAGGGAGATAACTTTGGAAACACCATATATTTT.

This clonotype was detected only a few times. The chain has TRBV20-1 and TRBJ1-1, with TRBD1 matching 8 bases. The germline gives CDR1 DFQATT, CDR2 SNEGSKA (reference sequence). CDR3 length: 11 residues. Trimming cost V 5 bases and J 4 bases; bases outside gene matches: 0. Here the CDR3 reads CSAGQGTEAFF. The CDR3 DNA reads TGCAGTGCTGGACAGGGCACTGAAGCTTTCTTT.

The sample holds many counts of this clonotype. The rearrangement links TRBV20-1 to TRBJ1-1; TRBD1 matches 7 bases. The length of the CDR3 is 14 residues. Germline V CDR1 and CDR2: DFQATT, SNEGSKA (reference sequence). V lost 6 bases, J lost 2 bases, and 9 bases stayed unmatched. As DNA, the CDR3 is TGCAGTGCCAAGACCGGGACAGCCAACACTGAAGCTTTCTTT. Translating gives CSAKTGTANTEAFF.

V and J are TRBV20-1 and TRBJ2-1; 9 bases are a match to TRBD1. CDR3 length: 16 residues. V lost 5 bases, J lost 7 bases, and 15 bases stayed unmatched. CDR1 DFQATT and CDR2 SNEGSKA come from the germline V gene (reference sequence). This chain's CDR3 is CSAEKKQGAPGNEQFF. The CDR3 DNA is TGCAGTGCTGAGAAAAAACAGGGGGCACCCGGGAATGAGCAGTTCTTC.

This clonotype turned up a few times. The rearrangement links TRBV27 to TRBJ2-2; the D call may be TRBD1 or TRBD2 (5 bases each). Germline V CDR1 and CDR2: MNHEY, SMNVEV (reference sequence). The CDR3 is 15 residues long. Trimming took 1 base from V and 4 from J, leaving 10 bases between them. The CDR3 sequence: CASSLWGSGTGELFF. The CDR3 DNA is TGTGCCAGCAGTTTATGGGGGAGCGGCACCGGGGAGCTGTTTTTT.

This clonotype was counted at least ten times. The genes are TRBV12-3 or TRBV12-4 and TRBJ2-3; TRBD1 might be the D (6 bases). CDR3 length: 14 residues. V was clipped by 5 bases and J by 2 bases, with 11 bases between them. The CDR3 spells CASSGQRPTDTQYF. DNA of the CDR3: TGTGCCAGCAGTGGACAGCGACCCACAGATACGCAGTATTTT.

This chain joins TRBV7-2 and TRBJ1-5, with D hard to call. The germline V gene encodes CDR1 SGHTA and CDR2 FQGNSA. The germline V and J ends were trimmed by 3 bases and 4 bases, with 13 bases remaining between them. This CDR3 spans 15 amino acids. The chain's CDR3 is CASSLVLGENQPQHF. CDR3 in DNA: TGTGCCAGCAGCTTGGTATTGGGAGAGAATCAGCCCCAGCATTTT.